This T cell receptor (beta chain) was observed in a study of blood T cell repertoires in COVID-19. Study overall: Samples representing acute and convalescent COVID-19 were sourced from the United States, Italy and Spain. PBMCs, B-cell-depleted T cells, or T cells were the source of the cDNA or gDNA that made up the material.

How the authors handled the data: Cell counts per sample came from amplifying reference gene primers. Clones were sequenced by immunoSEQ multiplex PCR, and TCRdb holds only the in-frame ones, with some missing. V and J calls and clone size follow that table, whereas D and trimming were derived from the DNA. The sample holds about 190,000 clones; about 87% are singletons and the top ten take 0.88%. The CDR3 totals 13 residues. Germline CDR1 is MNHEY and CDR2 is SVGAGI. Losses at the gene ends were 3 bases for V and 4 bases for J; bases not matched to a gene: 2. Sequencing input: peripheral blood. The receptor's source is a woman aged 18-29 years who had recovered from COVID-19. This sequence joins TRBV6-5 and TRBJ1-2; 7 nucleotides agree with TRBD1. CDR3 protein: CASSYDRVYGYTF. DNA of the CDR3: TGTGCCAGCAGTTATGACAGGGTCTATGGCTACACCTTC.